This section outlines one T cell receptor (beta chain) sequence together with its context. Its antigen remains unidentified. CDR1 and CDR2 (germline): SGHAT, FQNNGV. This CDR3 is 16 amino acids long. V trimming: 5 bases; J trimming: 1 base; junction bases outside the gene matches: 6. Produced via immunoSEQ multiplex PCR; TCRdb's table is partial and in-frame only. The sample lists about 170,000 clones, roughly 92% seen once, with around 1.5% in the top ten. The data derive from a study of T cell responses to AZD1222 COVID-19 vaccine. Study outcomes and limitations: Mapped onto spike, vaccine-associated CD4 TCRs spanned it and were dominant at 160-218 and 743-854.

The J gene is TRBJ2-4, the V gene TRBV11-2, with 9 bases matching TRBD1. The TCR was taken from an adult in good health. Material: peripheral blood, obtained on day 0 of AZD1222 vaccination. The CDR3: CASSPQGAIAKNIQYF. The CDR3 DNA follows: TGTGCCAGCAGCCCACAGGGGGCGATTGCCAAAAACATTCAGTACTTC.